Included here is one T cell receptor (beta chain) sequence, with context. Its target is unknown. Previously described methods and listed TCR primers were used for bulk TCR libraries. TCRdb reprocessed the PCR reads via MiXCR and lists one record per CDR3 protein. This sample carries hundreds of thousands of distinct CDR3 sequences, 24% of them seen once, and the ten largest clones take around 0.74%. These data come from a study of molecular identifiers for immune sequencing clone quantification. General study points: Jurkat TCR RNA spiked in from one cell could reportedly be detected among one million naive cells. Highly expanded clone sizes could be underestimated through barcode sharing by identical TCR molecules.

For naive CD8 T cells, sorting used the CD8+CD4-CCR7+CD45RA+ phenotype. The V end was cut by 3 bases, the J end by 9 bases, with 20 bases between. Germline lookup yields CDR1 SGHDN and CDR2 FVKESK. The CDR3 length is 16 residues. Sequencing was done on a sample of naive CD8+ T cells from blood, with Jurkat cell RNA spiked in. Subset indicated: FACS-sorted CD8+CD4-CCR7+CD45RA+ naive T cells. This clonotype originated in a human donor in good health. Some libraries in this study had Jurkat cell RNA spiked in. The chain combines TRBV14 with TRBJ2-2; D is possibly TRBD1 (5 bases). In DNA form, the CDR3 reads TGTGCCAGCAGCCACCGAGGACACCCGTTGACCTGGGAGCTGTTTTTT. Its translation: CASSHRGHPLTWELFF.